Listed below are T cell receptor beta chains from one sample, sequenced in a study of response to subunit inactivated influenza vaccine. TCRdb re-derived calls from the RT-PCR reads in MiXCR, one entry per CDR3 protein. The sample lists 400,000 to 550,000 distinct CDR3 sequences; roughly 27% were seen once. Source: CD4+ T cells sorted from PBMCs, taken roughly 5 days after vaccination. The source is a man in his fifties or sixties who received an inactivated influenza vaccine. CDR3s leave out the opening cysteine and the closing phenylalanine or tryptophan. D genes are given only for firm matches.

v_call | d_call | cdr3_length | cdr3_aa
TRBV4-1 | . | 13 | ASSPPDRPNQPQH
TRBV4-2 | TRBD2 | 14 | ASSQDPGGGGDTQY
TRBV29-1 | . | 11 | SETTGGTETQY
TRBV7-8 | . | 14 | ASSSKEAGSNSPLH
TRBV20-1 | TRBD1 | 12 | SARVGTGGTEAF
TRBV5-5 | TRBD1 | 14 | ASTGLRQGAGGELF
TRBV6-1 | . | 13 | ASSEGTAGNNEQF
TRBV5-1 | . | 10 | ASSLEQETQY
TRBV20-1 | TRBD2 | 12 | SARKLAGTNEQF
TRBV7-6 | . | 16 | ASSTRSRVLTGTDTQY
TRBV3-1 | . | 12 | ASSQRVQRTEAF
TRBV7-9 | . | 13 | ASSYTRLGRETQY
TRBV30 | . | 12 | ACRWTSGANVLT
TRBV5-1 | . | 11 | ASYTTEQETQY
TRBV28 | TRBD2 | 12 | ASTRGTGGYEQY
TRBV24-1 | . | 12 | ATSSTLTPYEQY
TRBV7-9 | . | 15 | ASSPRLGAQTYNKQF
TRBV6-5 | . | 11 | ASSYVTGEKLF
TRBV6-2/TRBV6-3 | . | 9 | ASSMGTSTF
TRBV7-2 | . | 11 | ASSSPNTGELF
TRBV7-2 | TRBD1 | 13 | ASSLGDRVMGEQY
TRBV5-1 | . | 13 | ASSLLAIRQETQY
TRBV5-6 | TRBD2 | 14 | ASSLRTSGRADTQY
TRBV29-1 | TRBD1 | 16 | SVEDPPGTGNSGNTIY
TRBV28 | . | 9 | ASKVTDEQY
TRBV12-3/TRBV12-4 | . | 12 | ASSLSAGMAEAF
TRBV3-1 | . | 12 | ASSQMTGQETQY
TRBV20-1 | TRBD1 | 11 | SARDRFADTQY
TRBV4-3 | . | 10 | ASSQDRQEQY
TRBV6-5 | . | 13 | ASSYVSGPTGELF
TRBV6-2/TRBV6-3 | . | 11 | ASRFGGGHEQF
TRBV5-1 | . | 14 | ASSPEILASYNEQF
TRBV5-1 | . | 12 | ASSFAQLGDTQY
TRBV7-9 | . | 11 | ASSPPAAGELF
TRBV6-1 | . | 12 | ASSRDGLWDTQY
TRBV12-3/TRBV12-4 | . | 9 | ASSSNSPLH
TRBV12-3/TRBV12-4 | . | 16 | ARTPATTSAVKSNEQF
TRBV4-3 | TRBD1 | 14 | ASSQESGTGRQTQY
TRBV7-9 | . | 14 | ASSLPPGQMNTEAF
TRBV6-1 | . | 12 | ASRGWGNNEKLF
TRBV20-1 | TRBD2 | 14 | SAESRGESSYNEQF
TRBV20-1 | . | 12 | SAAQGRGTDTQY
TRBV30 | . | 9 | AWQATEGQF
TRBV20-1 | TRBD2 | 10 | SARRGEETQY
TRBV6-1 | TRBD2 | 13 | ASSQTGLAGGTQY
TRBV25-1 | . | 13 | ASSDPGRLSNEQY
TRBV2 | . | 11 | ASSGVEYNEQF
TRBV11-2 | . | 14 | ASSSMIGGVHGELF
TRBV7-9 | TRBD2 | 13 | ASSSLAGGTGELF
TRBV11-2 | TRBD2 | 13 | ASSLGGGSGETQY
TRBV7-8 | TRBD2 | 15 | ASSPLAGGSNTGELF